This T cell receptor (beta chain) is from a study of identifying expanded T cells in peripheral blood. Using immunoSEQ multiplex PCR, the repertoire was profiled, and TCRdb retains in-frame clones only, with some absent. The table lists about 110,000 clones, about 87% of them singletons. V lost 4 bases to trimming and J lost 6 bases, with 5 bases between them. CDR3 length equals 11 residues. Germline V CDR1 and CDR2: MGHDK, SYGVNS. The sequence derives from a person between 18 and 69 years old in good health. V usage is TRBV25-1 and J usage is TRBJ2-3, with a tentative D call TRBD2 (5 bases). Specimen: blood. CDR3 residues: CASSGRDTQYF. The CDR3 region has the DNA TGTGCCAGCAGTGGGAGGGATACGCAGTATTTT. Combining the CDR3 with reference TRBV25-1 and TRBJ2-3 gives the whole variable domain EADIYQTPRYLVIGTGKKITLECSQTMGHDKMYWYQQDPGMELHLIHYSYGVNSTEKGDLSSESTVSRIRTEHFPLTLESARPSHTSQYLCASSGRDTQYFGPGTRLTVL.